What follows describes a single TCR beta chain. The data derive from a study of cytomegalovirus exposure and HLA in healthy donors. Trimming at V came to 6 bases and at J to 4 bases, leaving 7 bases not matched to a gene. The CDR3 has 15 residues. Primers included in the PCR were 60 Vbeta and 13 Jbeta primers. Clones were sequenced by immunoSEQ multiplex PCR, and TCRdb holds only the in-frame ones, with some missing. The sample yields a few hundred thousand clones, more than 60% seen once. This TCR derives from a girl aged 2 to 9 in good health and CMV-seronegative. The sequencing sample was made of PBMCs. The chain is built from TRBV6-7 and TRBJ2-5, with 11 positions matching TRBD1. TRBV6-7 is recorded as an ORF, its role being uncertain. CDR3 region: CASSTDRGLVETQYF. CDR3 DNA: TGTGCCAGCAGCACGGACAGGGGGCTAGTAGAGACCCAGTACTTC.